Sequencing of this T cell receptor beta chain was carried out in a study of persistence of HIV-infected CD4 T cells. In regard to this clone: What it binds is not known.

Overall study results and limits: Rare CMV-responding cells carrying HIV-1 proviruses were not analyzed separately for TCR.

The stimulus was lysate of CMV-infected fibroblasts, approximately 9.7 ug/mL. Sorting of responding CD4+ T cells relied on upregulated CD40 ligand together with CD69. Sequencing used immunoSEQ version 4 in survey mode. Data came from immunoSEQ multiplex PCR; TCRdb stores just in-frame clones and leaves some out. The sample lists under 20,000 clones, less than 70% seen once, with roughly 8% in the top ten. Germline-derived CDR1 and CDR2 are SGHDT and YYEEEE. This CDR3 contains 13 residues. The V segment lost 4 bases and the J segment 4 bases; nucleotides outside the gene matches: 4. The chain links TRBV5-6 to TRBJ2-7, with TRBD1 matching over 8 bases. This receptor was obtained from an adult woman with HIV who was CMV-seropositive. The sequenced sample was CD4+ T cells sorted from PBMCs after approximately 19-hour stimulation, obtained from a patient who received antiretroviral therapy. CDR3 bases: TGTGCCAGCAGCCCTCAGGGGGCTTACGAGCAGTACTTC. Its protein is CASSPQGAYEQYF.